The rows below give T cell receptor beta chains drawn from one sample of a study of blood T cell repertoires in COVID-19. TCRdb's copy holds only in-frame clones and misses some; the assay was immunoSEQ multiplex PCR. Of some 270,000 clones in the sample, roughly nine tenths were seen once. Sequencing was performed on peripheral blood. The receptors derive from a middle-aged woman who had recovered from COVID-19. The conserved cysteine and the conserved F or W are not part of the CDR3 here. Fields, in order: D gene, CDR3 length, J gene, V gene, CDR3 protein. D genes are given only for firm matches.

d_gene: -
len: 9
j_gene: TRBJ2-1
v_gene: TRBV18
CDR3aa: ASSLLDEQF

d_gene: TRBD1
len: 11
j_gene: TRBJ2-3
v_gene: TRBV29-1
CDR3aa: SVAGQSTDTQY

d_gene: -
len: 11
j_gene: TRBJ2-7
v_gene: TRBV29-1
CDR3aa: SVREHWMGEQY

d_gene: -
len: 14
j_gene: TRBJ2-7
v_gene: TRBV12-1
CDR3aa: ASSVACPEPPYEQY

d_gene: -
len: 14
j_gene: TRBJ1-4
v_gene: TRBV28
CDR3aa: ASSFLGVATNEKLF

d_gene: TRBD1
len: 13
j_gene: TRBJ1-5
v_gene: TRBV9
CDR3aa: ASSVGDRENQPQH

d_gene: -
len: 12
j_gene: TRBJ1-4
v_gene: TRBV30
CDR3aa: AWGRDFGSQKLF

d_gene: TRBD1
len: 13
j_gene: TRBJ1-2
v_gene: TRBV19
CDR3aa: ASRTVTTGYYGYT

d_gene: -
len: 9
j_gene: TRBJ2-5
v_gene: TRBV24-1
CDR3aa: ATSDLVDIH

d_gene: TRBD2
len: 13
j_gene: TRBJ2-3
v_gene: TRBV5-1
CDR3aa: ASTRLAGGTDTQY

d_gene: -
len: 13
j_gene: TRBJ1-2
v_gene: TRBV11-2
CDR3aa: ASSSVLGLSYGYT

d_gene: -
len: 11
j_gene: TRBJ2-1
v_gene: TRBV5-1
CDR3aa: ASSLIAGNEQF

d_gene: -
len: 12
j_gene: TRBJ1-1
v_gene: TRBV5-1
CDR3aa: ASSSVTGNTEAF

d_gene: -
len: 13
j_gene: TRBJ2-2
v_gene: TRBV6-5
CDR3aa: ASSTGTLDTGELF

d_gene: -
len: 13
j_gene: TRBJ1-2
v_gene: TRBV5-1
CDR3aa: ASSLNRVGDYGYT

d_gene: TRBD1
len: 14
j_gene: TRBJ2-5
v_gene: TRBV30
CDR3aa: AWSDPETGWRETQY